A single sample is the source of the 17 T cell receptor beta chains below, sequenced in a study of T cell changes during pregnancy in multiple sclerosis. Method: immunoSEQ multiplex PCR; TCRdb's copy keeps in-frame clones and lacks some. The sample includes about 50,000 clones, around 92% of them seen just once. This material consisted of CD8+ T cells from peripheral blood mononuclear cells, taken after pregnancy. The receptor source for this set is a female donor with multiple sclerosis, enrolled in a pregnancy study.

The chain has TRBV7-8 and TRBJ1-6; 8 nucleotides align to TRBD1. CDR3 size: 15 residues. The V gene end was trimmed by 3 bases and the J gene end by 9 bases; junction bases not matched to a gene: 7. The germline CDR1 and CDR2 sequences are SGHVS and FQNEAQ. CDR3 sequence (DNA): TGTGCCAGCAGCTTCCCCGGGACAGGTGGTTCACCCCTCCACTTT. Protein product: CASSFPGTGGSPLHF.

The gene calls are TRBV7-8 and TRBJ2-2; 7 bases agree with TRBD1. This CDR3 comprises 16 residues. CDR1 is SGHVS, CDR2 FQNEAQ, per germline. V trimming: 5 bases; J trimming: 4 bases; junction bases outside the gene matches: 10. The CDR3 sequence is CASSTTGTDLTGELFF. In DNA, the CDR3 is TGTGCCAGCAGCACGACCGGGACAGACCTCACCGGGGAGCTGTTTTTT. Drawing the rest from reference TRBV7-8 and TRBJ2-2, the complete variable domain is GAGVSQSPRYKVAKRGQDVALRCDPISGHVSLFWYQQALGQGPEFLTYFQNEAQLDKSGLPSDRFFAERPEGSVSTLKIQRTQQEDSAVYLCASSTTGTDLTGELFFGEGSRLTVL.

This chain uses TRBV14 with TRBJ1-1; D is possibly TRBD1 (5 bases). CDR1 SGHDN and CDR2 FVKESK come from the germline V gene. There are 15 residues in the CDR3. Trimming shortened V by 3 bases and J by 5 bases, and 16 bases separated the two germline ends. CDR3 nucleotide sequence: TGTGCCAGCAGCCACGGGGGTGCCTTAGGTACTGAAGCTTTCTTT. Translation gives CASSHGGALGTEAFF.

In its sample, this clone was seen a few times. The V and J genes are TRBV4-1 and TRBJ1-6; possible D gene TRBD1, 6 bases. Trimming stripped 5 bases from V and 8 bases from J, with 10 bases between. CDR3 size: 13 residues. The germline V gene has CDR1 MGHRA and CDR2 YSYEKL. CDR3 residues: CASSGTKDSPLHF. As DNA, the CDR3 is TGCGCCAGCAGCGGGACAAAAGATTCACCCCTCCACTTT.

The chain joins TRBV29-1 to TRBJ1-1, with 8 bases that match TRBD1. The CDR3 runs 13 residues. The trim removed 3 bases at V and 1 base at J, leaving 1 base unmatched. The germline V gene has CDR1 SQVTM and CDR2 ANQGSEA. The CDR3 protein is CSVDGTGNTEAFF. CDR3 DNA sequence: TGCAGCGTTGACGGGACAGGGAACACTGAAGCTTTCTTT.

J is TRBJ1-6 and V is TRBV7-9, with 8 bases lining up with TRBD1. Germline lookup yields CDR1 SEHNR and CDR2 FQNEAQ (reference sequence). The V and J ends lost 6 bases and 8 bases, in that order; junction bases with no gene match: 6. The CDR3 runs to 14 residues. The CDR3 coding sequence is TGTGCCAGCAGTTCCGGACAGGGCGATTCACCCCTCCACTTT. Amino acid sequence: CASSSGQGDSPLHF.

The chain carries TRBV6-1 and TRBJ1-2, with TRBD1 matching 7 bases. V lost 0 bases to trimming and J lost 0 bases; unmatched junction nucleotides: 10. The CDR3 is 18 residues long. Germline V gene sequence: CDR1 MNHNS, CDR2 SASEGT. The CDR3 nucleotides are TGTGCCAGCAGTGAAGCAATGGCAGGGGGGCTCACTAACTATGGCTACACCTTC. As protein: CASSEAMAGGLTNYGYTF.

The chain is built from TRBV9 and TRBJ2-7, with D maybe TRBD2 (7 bases). The V gene lost 8 bases and the J gene lost 3 bases, with 15 bases spanning the gap. This CDR3 has 13 residues. Germline values: CDR1 SGDLS, CDR2 YYNGEE. Here the CDR3 DNA reads TGTGCCAGGAGGGGGGGAAATTTCTACGAGCAGTACTTC. Its protein is CARRGGNFYEQYF.

The J gene is TRBJ2-1, the V gene TRBV7-9; 8 bases are a match to TRBD1. Trimming at V came to 5 bases and at J to 2 bases, leaving 2 bases not matched to a gene. The CDR3 contains 14 residues. Germline V gene lookup returns CDR1 SEHNR and CDR2 FQNEAQ (reference sequence). The CDR3 coding sequence is TGTGCCAGCAGCGACAGGGGTACCTACAATGAGCAGTTCTTC. This codes for CASSDRGTYNEQFF.

This rearrangement joins TRBV4-1 to TRBJ2-5, with TRBD1 identical over 9 bases. CDR3 length: 14 residues. Germline lookup yields CDR1 MGHRA and CDR2 YSYEKL. J was trimmed by 3 bases and V by 7 bases; bases with no gene match: 6. The CDR3 protein is CASNPGQGEETQYF. In DNA form, the CDR3 reads TGCGCCAGCAACCCGGGACAGGGTGAAGAGACCCAGTACTTC.

CDR3 sequence: CAWRGDRAPLRRLYGYTF. The CDR3 coding sequence is TGTGCCTGGAGAGGGGACAGGGCACCCCTCCGTCGCCTCTATGGCTACACCTTC. This sequence joins TRBV30 and TRBJ1-2, with TRBD1 matching over 9 bases. CDR3 length equals 18 residues. After removal of 3 bases from V and 4 bases from J, the junction contained 18 bases not matched to a gene. Germline assignment: CDR1 GTSNPN and CDR2 SVGIG (reference sequence).

This chain uses TRBV4-3 with TRBJ2-1; D possibly corresponds to TRBD1 (6 bases). CDR1 and CDR2 (germline): LGHNA, YSLEER. This CDR3 has 15 residues. V was cut by 0 bases and J by 5 bases, with 11 bases left in between. The CDR3 bases are TGCGCCAGCAGCCAAGATCTTGGGACAAACAATGAGCAGTTCTTC. It yields the protein CASSQDLGTNNEQFF.

The genes are TRBV12-2 and TRBJ1-1; the DNA was not used to check the table's D call, TRBD1. TRBV12-2 is listed as a pseudogene. CDR3 length: 17 amino acids. The CDR3 spells CASRLVFLGQTNTEAFF. CDR3 nucleotide sequence: TGTGCAAGTCGCTTGGTCTTTTTGGGACAGACTAACACTGAAGCTTTCTTT.

The sample holds one count of this clone. J is TRBJ2-7 and V is TRBV10-3; no firm D call. The V gene's germline CDR1 is ENHRY and CDR2 SYGVKD. This CDR3 has 11 residues. Trimming stripped 3 bases from V and 6 bases from J, with 6 bases between. The CDR3 bases are TGTGCCATCAGTGAATCAGGCGAGCAGTACTTC. This translates into CAISESGEQYF.

This rearrangement joins TRBV11-2 to TRBJ2-3; 7 positions match TRBD1. V shed 6 bases and J 0 bases; nucleotides not matched to a gene: 6. The germline CDR1 and CDR2 sequences are SGHAT and FQNNGV. The CDR3 loop spans 15 amino acids. The CDR3 loop reads CASRGGRGSTDTQYF. In nucleotides, the CDR3 is TGTGCCAGCAGAGGGGGCAGGGGAAGCACAGATACGCAGTATTTT.

J is TRBJ2-7 and V is TRBV5-1; 13 bases are a match to TRBD2. Trimming took 0 bases from V and 3 from J; bases not matched to a gene: 0. CDR1 is SGHRS and CDR2 is YFSETQ in the germline V gene. The CDR3 extends over 15 amino acids. The CDR3 sequence: CASSLGTSGGYEQYF. The CDR3 nucleotides read TGCGCCAGCAGCTTGGGGACTAGCGGGGGCTACGAGCAGTACTTC.

V gene TRBV19 combines with J gene TRBJ2-7; weak D call: TRBD1 (5 bases). Germline CDR1 LNHDA, CDR2 SQIVND (reference sequence). This CDR3 comprises 14 residues. Between the trimmed V and J ends, which lost 2 bases and 2 bases, there was a span of 10 bases. CDR3 sequence reads: CASSIRGPPYEQYF. The CDR3 bases are TGTGCCAGTAGTATAAGGGGTCCGCCCTACGAGCAGTACTTC.